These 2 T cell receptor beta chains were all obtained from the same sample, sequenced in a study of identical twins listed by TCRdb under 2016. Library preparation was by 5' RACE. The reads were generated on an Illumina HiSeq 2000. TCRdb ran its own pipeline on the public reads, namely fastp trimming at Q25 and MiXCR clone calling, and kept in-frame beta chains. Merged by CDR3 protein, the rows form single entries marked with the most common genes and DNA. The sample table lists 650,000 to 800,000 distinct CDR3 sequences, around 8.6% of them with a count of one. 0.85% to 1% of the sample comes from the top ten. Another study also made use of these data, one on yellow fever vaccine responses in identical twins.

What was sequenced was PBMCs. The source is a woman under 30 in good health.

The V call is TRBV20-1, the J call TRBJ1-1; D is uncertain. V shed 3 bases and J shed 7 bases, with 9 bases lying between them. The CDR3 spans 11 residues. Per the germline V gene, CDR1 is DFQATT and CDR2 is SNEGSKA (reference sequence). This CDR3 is CSASLRDEAFF. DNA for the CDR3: TGCAGTGCTAGTTTGCGGGATGAAGCTTTCTTT.

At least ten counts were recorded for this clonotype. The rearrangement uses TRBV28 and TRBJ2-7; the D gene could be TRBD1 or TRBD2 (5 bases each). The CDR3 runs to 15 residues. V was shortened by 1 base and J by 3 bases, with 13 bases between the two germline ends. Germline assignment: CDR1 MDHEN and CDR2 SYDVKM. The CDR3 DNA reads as TGTGCCAGCAGTTTATTCGGGGCTAGAGGCTACGAGCAGTACTTC. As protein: CASSLFGARGYEQYF.